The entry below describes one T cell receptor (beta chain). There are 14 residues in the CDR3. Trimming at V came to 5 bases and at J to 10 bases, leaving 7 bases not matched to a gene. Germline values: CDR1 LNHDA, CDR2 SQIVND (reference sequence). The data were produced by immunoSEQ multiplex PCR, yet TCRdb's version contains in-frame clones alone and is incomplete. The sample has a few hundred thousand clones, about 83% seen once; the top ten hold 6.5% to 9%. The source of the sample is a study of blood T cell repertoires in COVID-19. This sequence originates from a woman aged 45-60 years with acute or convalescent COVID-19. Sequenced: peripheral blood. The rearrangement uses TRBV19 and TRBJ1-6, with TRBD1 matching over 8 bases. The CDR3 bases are TGTGCCAGTAGTTTCCGACAGGGGTACTCACCCCTCCACTTT. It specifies CASSFRQGYSPLHF.